A single sample gave rise to the 31 T cell receptor beta chains below, sequenced in a study of blood T cell repertoires in COVID-19. Produced via immunoSEQ multiplex PCR; TCRdb's table is partial and in-frame only. The sample carries under 350,000 clones, under 90% recorded once. Sample: peripheral blood. These receptors were obtained from a man in his fifties with acute or convalescent COVID-19.

This chain connects TRBV27 to TRBJ1-4, with D perhaps matching TRBD1 (6 bases). The CDR3 runs 15 residues. CDR1 and CDR2 (germline): MNHEY, SMNVEV (reference sequence). V dropped 5 bases and J dropped 8 bases, with 18 bases sitting between them. CDR3 amino acids: CASSQTGAWGEKLFF. The DNA for the CDR3 is TGTGCCAGCAGTCAGACAGGTGCCTGGGGGGAAAAACTGTTTTTT. The full variable domain, its missing parts supplied by reference TRBV27 and TRBJ1-4, is EAQVTQNPRYLITVTGKKLTVTCSQNMNHEYMSWYRQDPGLGLRQIYYSMNVEVTDKGDVPEGYKVSRKEKRNFPLILESPSPNQTSLYFCASSQTGAWGEKLFFGSGTQLSVL.

The chain joins TRBV24-1 to TRBJ1-5, with D possibly TRBD1 on 6 matching bases. Per germline, CDR1 KGHDR and CDR2 SFDVKD. This CDR3 spans 14 amino acids. V lost 4 bases and J 3 bases, leaving 9 bases between the germline ends. CDR3 DNA: TGTGCCACCAGTGAACAGGGTATCAATCAGCCCCAGCATTTT. This translates into CATSEQGINQPQHF.

The genes are TRBV6-1 and TRBJ2-1; D may be TRBD1 (6 bases). CDR1 is MNHNS and CDR2 is SASEGT in the germline V gene. Between the trimmed V and J ends, which lost 4 bases and 2 bases, there was a span of 15 bases. The CDR3 is made up of 16 amino acids. The CDR3 spells CASSGINEGAYNEQFF. The CDR3 nucleotides are TGTGCCAGCAGTGGGATCAACGAGGGGGCCTACAATGAGCAGTTCTTC.

The CDR3 region is CASSLAAAQETQYF. The CDR3 DNA reads TGCGCCAGCAGCTTGGCAGCGGCACAAGAGACCCAGTACTTC. The chain has TRBV5-1 and TRBJ2-5; TRBD2 is a possible D gene (5 bases). The CDR3 spans 14 residues. With 0 bases removed from V and 2 bases from J, the gap between germline ends came to 8 bases. CDR1 and CDR2 from the germline V gene are SGHRS and YFSETQ.

The V gene is TRBV11-2, the J gene TRBJ1-2, with D unclear. Germline-derived CDR1 and CDR2 are SGHAT and FQNNGV. The CDR3 has 15 residues. V was clipped by 1 base and J by 2 bases, with 11 bases between them. Written as DNA, the CDR3 is TGTGCCAGCAGCTTAGCCCTTCCTCCCAACTATGGCTACACCTTC. This sequence encodes CASSLALPPNYGYTF.

The rearrangement joins TRBV12-5 to TRBJ1-6; a possible D gene is TRBD1 (6 bases). The V end was cut by 5 bases, the J end by 9 bases, with 11 bases between. This CDR3 region has 13 residues. Germline CDR1 is LGHNT and CDR2 is FRNRAP. CDR3 sequence (DNA): TGTGCTAGTGGTCCTCAAGGGGGTTCACCCCTCCACTTT. Encoded protein: CASGPQGGSPLHF.

The chain employs TRBV4-1 and TRBJ1-5, with 12 bases that match TRBD1. The CDR3 has 18 residues. Germline loops: CDR1 MGHRA, CDR2 YSYEKL. The trim removed 0 bases at V and 8 bases at J, leaving 11 bases unmatched. The CDR3 region is CASSQDIAGQGAREPQHF. In nucleotides, the CDR3 is TGCGCCAGCAGCCAAGATATTGCGGGACAGGGGGCGAGGGAGCCCCAGCATTTT.

A word on this clone: At the DNA level, this CDR3 is encoded by other sequences in the same sample as well. This chain links TRBV11-2 with TRBJ2-1, with 7 bases that match TRBD2. V lost 5 bases to trimming and J lost 0 bases; unmatched junction nucleotides: 4. This CDR3 has 15 residues. The germline gives CDR1 SGHAT, CDR2 FQNNGV. The CDR3 DNA reads TGTGCCAGCAGCCCCGGGGGGAGCTCCTACAATGAGCAGTTCTTC. It encodes CASSPGGSSYNEQFF.

The chain links TRBV5-1 to TRBJ2-6, with a weak D call TRBD1 (5 bases). This CDR3 is built from 16 residues. Trimming removed 9 bases from V and 4 bases from J, with 20 bases in between. CDR1 and CDR2 from the germline V gene are SGHRS and YFSETQ. CDR3: CATGGPSGLGANVLTF. CDR3 nucleotide sequence: TGCGCCACGGGCGGACCGTCAGGGCTGGGGGCCAACGTCCTGACTTTC.

This chain joins TRBV18 and TRBJ2-3; tentative D call: TRBD2 (5 bases). The CDR3 consists of 14 residues. Trimming took 2 bases from V and 4 from J, leaving 10 bases between them. Per germline, CDR1 KGHSH and CDR2 LQKENI. The CDR3 DNA reads as TGTGCCAGCTCACCAGTTAACGGGGCAGATACGCAGTATTTT. Translation: CASSPVNGADTQYF.

V and J are TRBV24-1 and TRBJ2-1; 12 positions match TRBD2. CDR1 is KGHDR, CDR2 SFDVKD, per germline. Trimming took 3 bases from V and 7 from J; bases not matched to a gene: 12. CDR3 length equals 18 residues. The CDR3 is CATSDRTSGVGLWNEQFF. As DNA, the CDR3 is TGTGCCACCAGTGATCGGACTAGCGGGGTCGGCCTGTGGAATGAGCAGTTCTTC.

The chain links TRBV15 to TRBJ1-5, with TRBD1 matching 7 bases. CDR1 LNHNV and CDR2 YYDKDF come from the germline V gene (reference sequence). Trimming at V came to 1 base and at J to 12 bases, leaving 9 bases not matched to a gene. The CDR3 extends over 14 amino acids. Here the CDR3 DNA reads TGTGCCACCAGCAGAGGACAGGGAGCCCCTATCCAGCATTTT. It codes for CATSRGQGAPIQHF.

The rearrangement joins TRBV5-1 to TRBJ1-2; 7 bases fit TRBD1. In germline, CDR1 is SGHRS, CDR2 YFSETQ. This CDR3 has 14 residues. Germline trimming cut 4 bases from V and 2 bases from J; bases unmatched to any gene: 5. CDR3 sequence reads: CASSQEQGNYGYTF. The CDR3 DNA is TGCGCCAGCAGCCAGGAACAGGGGAACTATGGCTACACCTTC.

As concerns this clone: This sample includes further DNA sequences coding for the same CDR3. V is TRBV2 and J is TRBJ2-7; maybe TRBD1 (5 bases). Germline V gives CDR1 SNHLY, CDR2 FYNNEI. V shed 4 bases and J shed 5 bases, with 9 bases lying between them. The CDR3 loop spans 12 amino acids. DNA of the CDR3: TGTGCCAGCAGTGGGCAGGGCCACGAGCAGTACTTC. Its protein product is CASSGQGHEQYF.

The chain couples TRBV4-1 to TRBJ2-2; 11 bases align to TRBD2. The CDR3 runs 17 residues. V dropped 0 bases and J dropped 3; count of bases not matched to a gene: 3. Germline V gives CDR1 MGHRA, CDR2 YSYEKL. The CDR3 protein is CASSQEPSGGYTGELFF. In DNA, the CDR3 is TGCGCCAGCAGCCAAGAGCCTAGCGGGGGGTACACCGGGGAGCTGTTTTTT.

This chain connects TRBV7-3 to TRBJ2-5; 7 bases are a match to TRBD2. Trimming removed 0 bases from V and 5 bases from J; junction bases left unmatched: 6. The length of the CDR3 is 15 residues. The germline V gene has CDR1 SGHTA and CDR2 FQGTGA. The DNA of the CDR3 is TGTGCCAGCAGCTTAACTAGCGGGTTAGGTGAGACCCAGTACTTC. It yields the protein CASSLTSGLGETQYF.

The chain joins TRBV7-6 to TRBJ2-6; a weak D match, TRBD2 (6 bases). Trimming removed 3 bases at V and 1 base at J, with 10 bases between. CDR1 and CDR2 from the germline V gene are SGHVS and FNYEAQ. This CDR3 comprises 16 residues. CDR3 coding DNA: TGTGCCAGCAGCTTGTACGGGACTTCTGGGGCCAACGTCCTGACTTTC. This sequence encodes CASSLYGTSGANVLTF.

A remark on this clone: This sample also contains other DNA sequences that code for the same CDR3. The chain recombines TRBV5-6 with TRBJ2-7; 10 bases match TRBD2. Germline V gene lookup returns CDR1 SGHDT and CDR2 YYEEEE. Unmatched junction bases numbered 4, after V lost 4 bases and J lost 0 bases. The CDR3 has 15 amino acids. As DNA, the CDR3 is TGTGCCAGCAGCCCAAGACTAGCGGGCTCCTACGAGCAGTACTTC. Its translation: CASSPRLAGSYEQYF.

V and J are TRBV10-3 and TRBJ1-1; TRBD1 matches at 8 bases. The CDR3 runs to 14 residues. The V and J ends lost 7 bases and 4 bases, in that order; junction bases with no gene match: 8. Germline-derived CDR1 and CDR2 are ENHRY and SYGVKD. The CDR3 here is CAIIKTGVITEAFF. The CDR3 DNA follows: TGTGCCATCATCAAGACAGGGGTGATCACTGAAGCTTTCTTT.

The chain has TRBV7-9 and TRBJ2-5; D uncertain. CDR1 and CDR2 (germline): SEHNR, FQNEAQ (reference sequence). The CDR3 length is 11 residues. The ends were cut back, 5 bases at V and 5 bases at J, with 6 bases in the middle. This chain's CDR3 is CASSRRETQYF. The CDR3 DNA reads TGTGCCAGCAGCCGGCGGGAGACCCAGTACTTC.

V usage is TRBV3-1 (or the pseudogene TRBV3-2) and J usage is TRBJ2-1, with 9 bases that match TRBD2. Per the germline V gene, CDR1 is LGHDT and CDR2 is YNNKEL (reference sequence). The CDR3 spans 17 residues. The V gene end was trimmed by 4 bases and the J gene end by 0 bases; junction bases not matched to a gene: 7. CDR3 in DNA: TGTGCCAGCAGCCGCGCAGGCGGGGGGGCCTCCTACAATGAGCAGTTCTTC. Translated: CASSRAGGGASYNEQFF.

This clone came up once. The chain joins TRBV18 to TRBJ2-5; 8 bases agree with TRBD2. CDR3 length equals 15 residues. The V gene's germline CDR1 is KGHSH and CDR2 LQKENI. The V segment lost 2 bases and the J segment 5 bases; nucleotides outside the gene matches: 7. This CDR3 is CASSPTGGGLETQYF. CDR3 coding DNA: TGTGCCAGCTCACCAACGGGGGGGGGTCTGGAGACCCAGTACTTC.

The chain carries TRBV27 and TRBJ1-5, with D tentatively TRBD1 (5 bases). The CDR3 totals 15 residues. Trimming took off 4 bases at V and 0 bases at J, with 10 bases between the two ends. The germline gives CDR1 MNHEY, CDR2 SMNVEV (reference sequence). CDR3 DNA sequence: TGTGCCAGCAGTTCCCCGGGGGGTAGCAATCAGCCCCAGCATTTT. Translated: CASSSPGGSNQPQHF.

The V call is TRBV6-4, the J call TRBJ1-1; 9 bases are a match to TRBD1. CDR3 length equals 14 residues. Germline CDR1 reads MRHNA; CDR2 reads SNTAGT. Trimming cost V 6 bases and J 7 bases; bases outside gene matches: 9. As DNA, the CDR3 is TGTGCCAGCAGGGATTCCGACAGGGGGGGTGAAGCTTTCTTT. As protein: CASRDSDRGGEAFF.

In DNA, the CDR3 is TGTGCCAGCATTAACTCCGGGGGCTCCTACGAGCAGTACTTC. Its protein product is CASINSGGSYEQYF. J is TRBJ2-7 and V is TRBV5-6, with D maybe TRBD2 (6 bases). The CDR3 length is 14 residues. V was pared by 6 bases and J by 0 bases, with 13 bases between. CDR1 SGHDT and CDR2 YYEEEE come from the germline V gene.

The rearrangement links TRBV7-9 to TRBJ2-2; 9 positions match TRBD2. The germline gives CDR1 SEHNR, CDR2 FQNEAQ (reference sequence). V was pared by 5 bases and J by 0 bases, with 4 bases of the junction left unmatched. CDR3 size: 16 residues. The DNA of the CDR3 is TGTGCCAGCAGCCCCAGGACTAGCGCGAACACCGGGGAGCTGTTTTTT. This translates into CASSPRTSANTGELFF.

The chain joins TRBV5-5 to TRBJ1-6; 8 nucleotides agree with TRBD1. The CDR3 covers 16 residues. CDR1 is SGHKS, CDR2 YYEKEE, per germline (reference sequence). Trimming at V came to 4 bases and at J to 7 bases, leaving 10 bases not matched to a gene. CDR3 sequence: CASSPRTGLSNSPLHF. In DNA, the CDR3 is TGTGCCAGCAGCCCCAGGACAGGGCTTTCGAATTCACCCCTCCACTTT. The entire variable domain, with the rest obtained from reference TRBV5-5 and TRBJ1-6, is as follows: DAGVTQSPTHLIKTRGQQVTLRCSPISGHKSVSWYQQVLGQGPQFIFQYYEKEERGRGNFPDRFSARQFPNYSSELNVNALLLGDSALYLCASSPRTGLSNSPLHFGNGTRLTVT.

This chain joins TRBV5-1 and TRBJ2-7; 7 nucleotides match TRBD1. V shed 4 bases and J 6 bases; nucleotides not matched to a gene: 13. The CDR3 is 15 residues long. Germline V gene sequence: CDR1 SGHRS, CDR2 YFSETQ. In nucleotides, the CDR3 is TGCGCCAGCAGCATGGCCCGAGACAGGGACGGCGAGCAGTACTTC. Its translation: CASSMARDRDGEQYF.

The chain uses TRBV4-1 and TRBJ2-1, with D maybe TRBD2 (6 bases). In germline, CDR1 is MGHRA, CDR2 YSYEKL. V was shortened by 0 bases and J by 6 bases, with 12 bases between the two germline ends. The CDR3 loop spans 15 amino acids. CDR3 bases: TGCGCCAGCAGCCAAGATCCGGGAGAGGGCAATGAGCAGTTCTTC. This gives the protein CASSQDPGEGNEQFF.

The chain couples TRBV4-1 to TRBJ2-1, with 12 nucleotides matching TRBD2. CDR1 and CDR2 from the germline V gene are MGHRA and YSYEKL. V gave up 1 base and J gave up 7 bases; unmatched junction bases: 5. The CDR3 spans 16 residues. In nucleotides, the CDR3 is TGCGCCAGCAGCCAAGTTTCTAGCGGGGGGGAAAATGAGCAGTTCTTC. Amino acids: CASSQVSSGGENEQFF.

V is TRBV10-3 and J is TRBJ2-1, with TRBD2 matching over 8 bases. This CDR3 is 16 amino acids long. CDR1 is ENHRY, CDR2 SYGVKD, per germline. The ends lost 5 bases at V and 0 bases at J; junction bases unmatched: 6. The CDR3 bases are TGTGCCATCAGTTGGACTAGCTGGAGCTCCTACAATGAGCAGTTCTTC. Its protein is CAISWTSWSSYNEQFF.